This TCR beta chain was sequenced in a study of cytomegalovirus exposure and HLA in healthy donors. The study, taken as a whole, reports: Some highly shared sequence variants likely arose as a pipeline artifact.

PCR primers comprised 60 Vbeta and 13 Jbeta primers. The repertoire was sequenced with immunoSEQ multiplex PCR; TCRdb's copy has only in-frame clones and lacks some. Among roughly 190,000 clones listed, 82% were seen once. Per germline, CDR1 SGHNT and CDR2 YYREEE (reference sequence). The CDR3 has 17 amino acids. V shed 10 bases, J shed 3 bases, and the junction held 17 bases outside the gene matches. Donors counted as nominally healthy when sampled, yet unrecorded immune exposures were likely. To note about this clone: Its antigen remains unidentified.

The sequenced material came from PBMCs. The receptor was isolated from a woman aged 18-35 years in good health and CMV-seronegative. The V and J genes are TRBV5-4 and TRBJ2-7; 12 nucleotides line up with TRBD2. The CDR3 DNA follows: TGTGCCCGCGGGGAGGGGCGCCTAGCGGGAGGGGTCTACGAGCAGTACGTC. Its translation is CARGEGRLAGGVYEQYV.